This TCR beta chain was found in a study of T cell changes during pregnancy in multiple sclerosis. Data came from immunoSEQ multiplex PCR; TCRdb stores just in-frame clones and leaves some out. Altogether approximately 60,000 clones are present, about 90% being singletons, with the ten largest covering around 2.8%. The CDR3 contains 14 residues. V shed 3 bases and J shed 3 bases, with 8 bases lying between them. Germline V gene sequence: CDR1 SEHNR, CDR2 FQNEAQ (reference sequence). The rearrangement joins TRBV7-9 to TRBJ2-2; perhaps TRBD1 as D (5 bases). This clonotype originated in a female donor in good health, enrolled as a control in a pregnancy study. The specimen was peripheral blood, collected in the second trimester of pregnancy. CDR3 protein: CASSLGPYTGELFF. The CDR3 nucleotides read TGTGCCAGCAGCTTGGGGCCTTACACCGGGGAGCTGTTTTTT.